The source of this T cell receptor (beta chain) is a study of cytomegalovirus exposure and HLA in healthy donors. Turning to the study itself: HLA-typed donors were the source of around 80 million unique TCRs, which an early data release held.

13 Jbeta primers and 60 Vbeta primers were used for the PCR. Assay used: immunoSEQ multiplex PCR; TCRdb lists only in-frame clones, some missing. This sample has 150,000 to 180,000 clones, with 65% to 80% found just once. Germline V gene lookup returns CDR1 MDHEN and CDR2 SYDVKM. V dropped 7 bases and J dropped 5; count of bases not matched to a gene: 8. This CDR3 comprises 15 residues. The study's findings and limits: It has been reported that TCR beta sequences accurately predicted the HLA-A and HLA-B alleles of most subjects. There were a few CMV-associated chains whose specificity for CMV antigens was confirmed in vitro. For presence/absence analyses, sequencing depth was assumed to be roughly uniform across donors.

Notes on this clone: Antigen specificity is unknown.

The sequence derives from a middle-aged woman in good health and CMV-seronegative. The chain employs TRBV28 and TRBJ2-5; the match to TRBD2 covers 12 bases. Material: PBMCs. CDR3 nucleotide sequence: TGTGCCAGCACCCTGGGGACTAGCGGGCGTGAGACCCAGTACTTC. It translates to CASTLGTSGRETQYF.